This TCR beta chain was sequenced in a study of blood T cell repertoires in COVID-19. About the study: Samples came from the United States, Italy and Spain, spanning acute and convalescent COVID-19.

Seattle's enrolled individuals joined amid active infection and were then monitored longitudinally. The length of the CDR3 is 13 residues. Germline lookup yields CDR1 GTSNPN and CDR2 SVGIG (reference sequence). Trimming took 4 bases from V and 2 from J; bases not matched to a gene: 5. In the original analysis: Estimation of nucleated cell counts was performed using reference gene primer amplification. Sequencing used immunoSEQ multiplex PCR; TCRdb keeps in-frame clones, though not all of them. V and J calls plus clone size are reproduced from that table; the DNA served to infer D and trimming. The data contain 250,000 to 300,000 clones, approximately 86% of them singletons. This clone was seen just once.

J is TRBJ2-7 and V is TRBV30; TRBD1 agrees at 7 bases. This clonotype was sampled from a woman aged 70-85 years with COVID-19, enrolled during active disease. The sequenced material came from peripheral blood. This chain's CDR3 is CAWTRTGTYEQYF. DNA for the CDR3: TGTGCCTGGACAAGGACAGGAACCTACGAGCAGTACTTC.